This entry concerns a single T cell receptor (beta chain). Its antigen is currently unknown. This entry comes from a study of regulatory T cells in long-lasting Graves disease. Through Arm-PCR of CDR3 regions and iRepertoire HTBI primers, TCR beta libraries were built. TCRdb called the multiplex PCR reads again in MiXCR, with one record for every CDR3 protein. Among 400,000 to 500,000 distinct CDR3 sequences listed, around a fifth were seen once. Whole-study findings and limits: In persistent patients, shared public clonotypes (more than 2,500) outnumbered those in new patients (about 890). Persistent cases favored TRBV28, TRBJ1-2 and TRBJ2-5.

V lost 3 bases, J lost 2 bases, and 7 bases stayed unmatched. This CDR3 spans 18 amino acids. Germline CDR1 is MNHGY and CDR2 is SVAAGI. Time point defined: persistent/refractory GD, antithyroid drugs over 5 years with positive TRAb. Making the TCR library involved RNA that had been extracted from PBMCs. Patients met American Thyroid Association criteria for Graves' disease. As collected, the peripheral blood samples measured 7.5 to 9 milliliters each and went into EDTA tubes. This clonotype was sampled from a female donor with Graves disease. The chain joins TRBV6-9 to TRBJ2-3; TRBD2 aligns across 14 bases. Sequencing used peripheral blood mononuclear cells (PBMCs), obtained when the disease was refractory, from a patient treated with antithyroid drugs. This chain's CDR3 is CASSYPGTSGRNTDTQYF. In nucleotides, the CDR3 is TGTGCCAGCAGTTACCCCGGGACTAGCGGGAGAAACACAGATACGCAGTATTTT.